A selection of T cell receptor beta chains follows, all from one sample in a study of CD8+CD57+ T cells in acquired aplastic anemia. Via MiXCR, TCRdb re-called the reads, giving one row per CDR3 protein. The profile shows 200,000 or so distinct CDR3 sequences, about 60% of them singletons. Material: sorted CD4+, CD8+, or CD8+CD57+ T cells (not recorded which) from PBMCs. Receptor source: a human donor with aplastic anemia. Both conserved end residues are part of each CDR3. A D gene is named only where the DNA matches it firmly. Clone sizes are given selectively: once, few, many, or a class where the clone is expanded.

TRBJ1-1 NA TRBV24-1 TRBD1 TGTGCCACCAGTGAGTCACAGGGGGCGCCCGCTTTCTTT CATSESQGAPAFF
TRBJ1-1 NA TRBV7-3 NA TGTGCCAGCAGCTTAACGGTGGACACTGAAGCTTTCTTT CASSLTVDTEAFF
TRBJ2-7 NA TRBV7-9 TRBD2 TGTGCCAGCAGCTTCCCCGGGACTAGCGCCTACGAGCAGTACTTC CASSFPGTSAYEQYF
TRBJ2-3 few TRBV18 NA TGTGCCAGCTCACCAAGGGCAGATACGCAGTATTTT CASSPRADTQYF
TRBJ2-2 NA TRBV7-6 NA TGTGCCAGCTCCCAGTTCAGGGTCACCGGGGAGCTGTTTTTT CASSQFRVTGELFF
TRBJ2-7 NA TRBV2 TRBD2 TGTGCCAGCAGTGAAGCGGGCGGGGGGGCCTACGAGCAGTACTTC CASSEAGGGAYEQYF
TRBJ2-7 NA TRBV7-9 NA TGTGCCAGCAGCTCCCGGCGGGTAGGGCCGTACTTC CASSSRRVGPYF
TRBJ2-7 many TRBV7-8 NA TGTGCCAGCAGCTTAGCGAGGGGGGGTCACGAGCAGTACTTC CASSLARGGHEQYF
TRBJ1-2 NA TRBV25-1 NA TGTGCCAGCAGACGGGACACTTATATGGGCTACACCTTC CASRRDTYMGYTF
TRBJ1-1 few TRBV15 NA TGTGCCACCAGCTACCGGACGGCGATAAACACTGAAGCTTTCTTT CATSYRTAINTEAFF
TRBJ2-7 NA TRBV11-2 NA TGTGCCAGCAGCCCACCCCCTAGGTTTAAGTACGAGCAGTACTTC CASSPPPRFKYEQYF
TRBJ1-6 NA TRBV9 NA TGTGCCAGCAGCGTAAATGGGGACTCCTATAATTCACCCCTCCACTTT CASSVNGDSYNSPLHF
TRBJ2-1 NA TRBV2 TRBD2 TGTGCCAGCAGGTACAGCGGGAGTTCCCACAATGAGCAGTTCTTC CASRYSGSSHNEQFF
TRBJ2-2 NA TRBV4-3 TRBD2 TGCGCCAGCAGCGAATCACTAGCGGCCTCGAACACCGGGGAGCTGTTTTTT CASSESLAASNTGELFF
TRBJ2-7 NA TRBV2 TRBD2 TGTGCCAGCAGAATAGCGGGTGCCTACGAGCAGTACTTC CASRIAGAYEQYF
TRBJ2-1 NA TRBV7-9 NA TGTGCCAGCAGCGAACTACAAGACTTGCAGTTCTTC CASSELQDLQFF
TRBJ2-5 NA TRBV5-6 TRBD1 TGTGCCAGCAGCTCCGAGCGGACAGGGGGTGGAGAGACCCAGTACTTC CASSSERTGGGETQYF
TRBJ1-1 few TRBV7-9 TRBD1 TGTGCCAGCAGCTCAAACAGGGGAATGAACACTGAAGCTTTCTTT CASSSNRGMNTEAFF
TRBJ1-6 once TRBV5-6 NA TGTGCCAGCAGCTTGGGAGGTGGAGGAAATTATAATTCACCCCTCCACTTT CASSLGGGGNYNSPLHF
TRBJ2-7 NA TRBV15 NA TGTGCCACCAGCAGCGGTCCTGGCTACCGCGAGCAGTACTTC CATSSGPGYREQYF
TRBJ1-2 NA TRBV4-1 NA TGCGCCAGCAGCCCAAGCGTTACCATCTATGGCTACACCTTC CASSPSVTIYGYTF
TRBJ2-7 few TRBV12-3/TRBV12-4 TRBD1 TGTGCCAGCATTGGGGACAGGGGCTCCTACGAGCAGTACTTC CASIGDRGSYEQYF
TRBJ1-1 NA TRBV2 NA TGTGCCAGCAGTGTAACAGGGTCGAACACTGAAGCTTTCTTT CASSVTGSNTEAFF
TRBJ2-1 NA TRBV5-6 TRBD1 TGTGCCAGCAGCTTGGGGGGGACAGGGAATGAGCAGTTCTTC CASSLGGTGNEQFF
TRBJ2-1 NA TRBV24-1 TRBD2 TGTGCCACCAGTGGTGCGGGAGCCCTCAATGAGCAGTTCTTC CATSGAGALNEQFF
TRBJ2-1 NA TRBV20-1 NA TGCAGTGCAAGGTTATCAGGAAGCAATGAGCAGTTCTTC CSARLSGSNEQFF
TRBJ1-1 many TRBV7-6 NA TGTGCCAGCAGCTCTCGAGGGGGAGGCACTGAAGCTTTCTTT CASSSRGGGTEAFF
TRBJ2-6 NA TRBV7-2 NA TGTGCCAGCAGCCCTGGGGGGTACCCCGGGGCCAACGTCCTGACTTTC CASSPGGYPGANVLTF
TRBJ2-7 NA TRBV9 TRBD1 TGTGCCAGCAGCGTAACCGGGACAGGAAACTACGAGCAGTACTTC CASSVTGTGNYEQYF
TRBJ1-1 NA TRBV19 NA TGTGCCAGTAGTGGAGACCCGGGACGGTCGAACACTGAAGCTTTCTTT CASSGDPGRSNTEAFF
TRBJ2-7 NA TRBV20-1 NA TGCAGTGCAGGGCTTACCTACGAGCAGTACTTC CSAGLTYEQYF
TRBJ2-5 few TRBV7-2 TRBD2 TGTGCCAGCAGCCGGACTAGCGGGAGTGGATCCCAAGAAACCCAGTACTTC CASSRTSGSGSQETQYF
TRBJ2-2 NA TRBV7-3 NA TGTGCCAGCAGCTATCCCACCGGGGAGCTGTTTTTT CASSYPTGELFF
TRBJ2-5 NA TRBV11-2 NA TGTGCCAGCAGCCATTCAGCGACCCAGTACTTC CASSHSATQYF
TRBJ2-1 NA TRBV24-1 NA TGTGCCACCAGTGATGGGTCGGGGCCCAATGAGCAGTTCTTC CATSDGSGPNEQFF